This TCR beta chain is from a study of identical twins. Study-level points and caveats: Cord blood's abundant beta clonotypes had fewer insertions, unlike memory repertoires.

TCRdb reanalysed the 5' RACE reads using MiXCR and keeps one entry per CDR3 protein. The top ten hold 8.1% of the sample, which has 150,000 or so distinct CDR3 sequences, approximately 4% seen once. Points on this clonotype: Its antigen is currently unknown.

Germline CDR1 and CDR2: SGHDN and FVKESK. The CDR3 length is 16 residues. Trimming pared 3 bases from V and 4 bases from J, leaving 18 bases between. This clonotype was sampled from a man between 18 and 29 years old in good health. The chain recombines TRBV14 with TRBJ2-5; no firm D call. Sequencing was done on a sample of memory T cells sorted from blood. This chain's CDR3 is CASSHRLPLSPETQYF. The CDR3 DNA reads TGTGCCAGCAGCCATCGACTTCCCCTCTCCCCAGAGACCCAGTACTTC.